The next 15 T cell receptor beta chains were all read from a single sample in a study of shared clonotypes between healthy human individuals. Method: immunoSEQ multiplex PCR; TCRdb's copy keeps in-frame clones and lacks some. Here the sample spans fewer than 1.8 million clones, approximately 98.5% being singletons. Sequenced: naive CD4+ T cells sorted from blood. Noted subset: CD45RA+ positively selected. These TCRs come from a man aged 25-45 years in good health.

This clone has just a few counts. V and J are TRBV30 and TRBJ2-1, with 8 bases fitting TRBD2. This CDR3 region has 15 residues. CDR1 is GTSNPN, CDR2 SVGIG, per germline (reference sequence). Trimming at V came to 3 bases and at J to 5 bases, leaving 9 bases not matched to a gene. CDR3 sequence: CAWSSGLAGDNEQFF. CDR3 nucleotide sequence: TGTGCCTGGAGCTCCGGCCTAGCGGGCGACAATGAGCAGTTCTTC.

The chain joins TRBV6-5 to TRBJ1-5; TRBD1 aligns across 7 bases. Germline V gene sequence: CDR1 MNHEY, CDR2 SVGAGI. The CDR3 spans 15 residues. The V gene end was trimmed by 6 bases and the J gene end by 3 bases; junction bases not matched to a gene: 8. CDR3 bases: TGTGCCAGCAGGCCCGGGGGACAGAACAATCAGCCCCAGCATTTT. This translates into CASRPGGQNNQPQHF.

A word on this clone: Other DNA sequences in this specimen translate into the identical CDR3. V usage is TRBV2 and J usage is TRBJ2-7; maybe TRBD1 (6 bases). Germline V CDR1 and CDR2: SNHLY, FYNNEI. V lost 3 bases, J lost 0 bases, and 9 bases lay in between. The length of the CDR3 is 14 residues. CDR3 sequence reads: CASSEQGSSYEQYF. The CDR3 nucleotides read TGTGCCAGCAGTGAGCAGGGGAGCTCCTACGAGCAGTACTTC. The whole variable domain, remainder taken from reference TRBV2 and TRBJ2-7, is EPEVTQTPSHQVTQMGQEVILRCVPISNHLYFYWYRQILGQKVEFLVSFYNNEISEKSEIFDDQFSVERPDGSNFTLKIRSTKLEDSAMYFCASSEQGSSYEQYFGPGTRLTVT.

CDR3 amino acids: CASSPRAGGDEQYF. The CDR3 bases are TGTGCCAGCTCACCGAGGGCAGGAGGGGACGAGCAGTACTTC. The V gene is TRBV18, the J gene TRBJ2-7, with D tentatively TRBD2 (6 bases). CDR1 is KGHSH, CDR2 LQKENI, per germline. The CDR3 length is 14 residues. V lost 3 bases and J lost 5, with 14 bases in between.

The V and J genes are TRBV6-5 and TRBJ1-3; D unresolved. The V and J ends lost 9 bases and 0 bases respectively, with 9 bases between them. The CDR3 has 13 amino acids. CDR1 and CDR2 (germline): MNHEY, SVGAGI. The CDR3 bases are TGTGCCAGTGCTCGGAGCTCTGGAAACACCATATATTTT. As protein: CASARSSGNTIYF.

The chain combines TRBV5-1 with TRBJ2-7, with TRBD2 matching over 7 bases. With 9 bases clipped from V and 3 bases from J, the junction kept 12 bases outside the gene matches. Germline V CDR1 and CDR2: SGHRS, YFSETQ. The CDR3 loop spans 14 amino acids. In nucleotides, the CDR3 is TGCGCCACCTCTCGTCAAGCGGGACGCTACGAGCAGTACTTC. Translating gives CATSRQAGRYEQYF.

The V and J genes are TRBV5-1 and TRBJ2-7; 11 bases match TRBD2. This CDR3 has 16 residues. Germline loops: CDR1 SGHRS, CDR2 YFSETQ. V trimming: 0 bases; J trimming: 0 bases; junction bases outside the gene matches: 2. The CDR3 sequence: CASSLASGRPSYEQYF. In nucleotides, the CDR3 is TGCGCCAGCAGCTTGGCTAGCGGGAGGCCCTCCTACGAGCAGTACTTC.

The V gene is TRBV19, the J gene TRBJ2-7, with 8 bases identical to TRBD1. The CDR3 covers 15 residues. Germline CDR1 reads LNHDA; CDR2 reads SQIVND (reference sequence). Trimming cost V 1 base and J 4 bases; bases outside gene matches: 6. The chain's CDR3 is CASSIGTGIVYEQYF. CDR3 coding DNA: TGTGCCAGTAGTATAGGGACAGGGATTGTTTACGAGCAGTACTTC.

The chain recombines TRBV30 with TRBJ2-4; either TRBD1 or TRBD2 may fit D (5 bases each). The CDR3 is made up of 13 amino acids. The germline CDR1 and CDR2 sequences are GTSNPN and SVGIG (reference sequence). The V end was cut by 1 base, the J end by 9 bases, with 13 bases between. The CDR3 is CAWSAGFGGIQYF. CDR3 coding DNA: TGTGCCTGGAGTGCCGGTTTTGGGGGCATTCAGTACTTC.

CDR3 bases: TGTGCTAGTGGTTTGGTACTGAACGGACAGGGACATAGAACCCAGTACTTC. Residues: CASGLVLNGQGHRTQYF. This chain uses TRBV12-5 with TRBJ2-5, with TRBD1 matching over 8 bases. Germline-derived CDR1 and CDR2 are LGHNT and FRNRAP. The CDR3 contains 17 residues. V was pared by 0 bases and J by 8 bases, with 14 bases of the junction left unmatched.

The DNA of the CDR3 is TGTGCCAGCAGTGTCATCGACAGGGTGGGCGGTGAGCAGTTCTTC. Protein product: CASSVIDRVGGEQFF. V usage is TRBV6-4 and J usage is TRBJ2-1; 7 bases are a match to TRBD1. J gave up 9 bases and V 4 bases, and 12 bases lay outside the gene matches. CDR1 MRHNA and CDR2 SNTAGT come from the germline V gene. This CDR3 is 15 amino acids long.

This chain joins TRBV5-6 and TRBJ1-4; 9 nucleotides line up with TRBD1. V dropped 0 bases and J dropped 7; count of bases not matched to a gene: 4. The germline V gene has CDR1 SGHDT and CDR2 YYEEEE. This CDR3 spans 15 amino acids. The CDR3 reads CASSLVGTGSEKLFF. CDR3 in DNA: TGTGCCAGCAGCTTGGTAGGGACAGGGTCTGAAAAACTGTTTTTT.

The chain employs TRBV5-1 and TRBJ2-2; TRBD1 agrees at 10 bases. From germline, CDR1 is SGHRS and CDR2 YFSETQ. The CDR3 has 16 amino acids. V trimming: 4 bases; J trimming: 10 bases; junction bases outside the gene matches: 13. Written as DNA, the CDR3 is TGCGCCAGCAGCCTGACAGGGGGCGGGTTGAGCTCGGAGCTGTTTTTT. Encoded protein: CASSLTGGGLSSELFF.

The chain recombines TRBV28 with TRBJ2-4, with D perhaps TRBD2 (6 bases). Germline lookup yields CDR1 MDHEN and CDR2 SYDVKM. The CDR3 sequence is 15 residues long. V shed 6 bases and J shed 1 base, with 13 bases lying between them. In DNA form, the CDR3 reads TGTGCCAGCAGCCTGACCGGGACTGCCAAAAACATTCAGTACTTC. This translates into CASSLTGTAKNIQYF.

The chain carries TRBV7-2 and TRBJ2-1; TRBD2 matches 7 bases. V dropped 5 bases and J dropped 4; count of bases not matched to a gene: 2. Germline CDR1 SGHTA, CDR2 FQGNSA. This CDR3 region has 13 residues. CDR3 amino acids: CASSRSGYNEQFF. The CDR3 DNA reads as TGTGCCAGCAGCCGTAGCGGGTACAATGAGCAGTTCTTC.